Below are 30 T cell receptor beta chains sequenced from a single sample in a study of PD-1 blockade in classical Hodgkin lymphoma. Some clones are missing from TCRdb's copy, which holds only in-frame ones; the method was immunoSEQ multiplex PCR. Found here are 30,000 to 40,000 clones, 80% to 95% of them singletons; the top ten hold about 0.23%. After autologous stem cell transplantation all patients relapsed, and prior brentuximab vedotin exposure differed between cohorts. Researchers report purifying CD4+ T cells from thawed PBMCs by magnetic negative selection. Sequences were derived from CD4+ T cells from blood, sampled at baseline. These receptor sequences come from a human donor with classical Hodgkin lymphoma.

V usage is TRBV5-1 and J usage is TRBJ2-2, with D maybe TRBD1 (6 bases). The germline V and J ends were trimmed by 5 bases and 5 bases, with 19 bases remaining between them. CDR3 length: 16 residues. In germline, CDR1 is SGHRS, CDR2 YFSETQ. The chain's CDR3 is CASSPTSGAGTGELFF. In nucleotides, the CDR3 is TGCGCCAGCAGTCCCACCTCAGGGGCTGGTACCGGGGAGCTGTTTTTT.

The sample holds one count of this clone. This CDR3 is CSVGGQVGQPQHF. As DNA, the CDR3 is TGCAGCGTCGGCGGACAGGTGGGGCAGCCCCAGCATTTT. The V gene is TRBV29-1, the J gene TRBJ1-5; 7 bases are a match to TRBD1. The germline CDR1 and CDR2 sequences are SQVTM and ANQGSEA. CDR3 length: 13 residues. Germline trimming cut 6 bases from V and 7 bases from J; bases unmatched to any gene: 9.

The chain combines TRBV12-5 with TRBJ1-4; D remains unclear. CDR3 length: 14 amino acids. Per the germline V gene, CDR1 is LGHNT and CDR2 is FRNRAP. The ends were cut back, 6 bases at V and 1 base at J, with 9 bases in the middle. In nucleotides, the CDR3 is TGTGCTAGTGGCCACGGAGGAACTAATGAAAAACTGTTTTTT. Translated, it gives CASGHGGTNEKLFF.

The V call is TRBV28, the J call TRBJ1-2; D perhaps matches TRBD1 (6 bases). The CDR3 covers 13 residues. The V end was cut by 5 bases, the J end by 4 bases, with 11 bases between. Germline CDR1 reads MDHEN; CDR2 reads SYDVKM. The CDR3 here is CASSLGQLYGYTF. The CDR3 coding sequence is TGTGCCAGCAGTCTCGGACAGCTCTATGGCTACACCTTC.

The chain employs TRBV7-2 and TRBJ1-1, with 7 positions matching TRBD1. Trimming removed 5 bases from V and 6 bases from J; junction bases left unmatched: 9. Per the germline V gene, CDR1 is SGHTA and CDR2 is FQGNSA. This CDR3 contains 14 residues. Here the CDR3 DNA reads TGTGCCAGCAGCACCGACAGGGTGTTCGCTGAAGCTTTCTTT. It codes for CASSTDRVFAEAFF.

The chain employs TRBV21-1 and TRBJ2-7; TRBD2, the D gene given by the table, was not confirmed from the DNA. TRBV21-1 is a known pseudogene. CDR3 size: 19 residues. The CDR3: CASSKEFRLAAGARNEQYF. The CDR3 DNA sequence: TGTGCCAGCAGCAAAGAGTTTCGTTTGGCGGCGGGGGCGCGGAACGAGCAGTACTTC.

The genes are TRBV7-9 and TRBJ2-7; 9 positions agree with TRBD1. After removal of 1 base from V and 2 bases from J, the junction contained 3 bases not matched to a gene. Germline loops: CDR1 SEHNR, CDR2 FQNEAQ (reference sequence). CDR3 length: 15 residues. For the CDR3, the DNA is TGTGCCAGCAGCTTAGTGGGACAGGGAGCCTACGAGCAGTACTTC. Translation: CASSLVGQGAYEQYF.

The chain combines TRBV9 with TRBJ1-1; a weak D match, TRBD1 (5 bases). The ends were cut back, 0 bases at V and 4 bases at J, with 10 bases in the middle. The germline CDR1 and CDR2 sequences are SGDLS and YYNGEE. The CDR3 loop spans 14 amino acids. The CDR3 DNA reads TGTGCCAGCAGCGTAGACCCAGGGTTCACTGAAGCTTTCTTT. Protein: CASSVDPGFTEAFF.

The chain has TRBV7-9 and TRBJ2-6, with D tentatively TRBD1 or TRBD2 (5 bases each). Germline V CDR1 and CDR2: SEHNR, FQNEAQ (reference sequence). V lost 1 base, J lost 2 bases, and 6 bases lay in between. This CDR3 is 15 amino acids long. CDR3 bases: TGTGCCAGCAGCTTAGGGGGGACTGGGGCCAACGTCCTGACTTTC. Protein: CASSLGGTGANVLTF.

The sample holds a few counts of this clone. The CDR3 loop is CASIRTSGAGELFF. The CDR3 nucleotides read TGTGCCAGCATCAGGACATCCGGGGCCGGGGAGCTGTTTTTT. The genes are TRBV7-9 and TRBJ2-2; D might be TRBD1 or TRBD2, each matching 5 bases. Deletions cut 7 bases from V and 6 bases from J, with 15 bases between. The CDR3 totals 14 residues. The germline V gene encodes CDR1 SEHNR and CDR2 FQNEAQ (reference sequence).

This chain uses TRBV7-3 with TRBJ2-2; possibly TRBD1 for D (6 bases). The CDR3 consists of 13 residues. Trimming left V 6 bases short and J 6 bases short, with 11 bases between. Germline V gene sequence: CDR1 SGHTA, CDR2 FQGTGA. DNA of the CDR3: TGTGCCAGCAGTCGACAGGTTTCCGGGGAGCTGTTTTTT. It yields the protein CASSRQVSGELFF.

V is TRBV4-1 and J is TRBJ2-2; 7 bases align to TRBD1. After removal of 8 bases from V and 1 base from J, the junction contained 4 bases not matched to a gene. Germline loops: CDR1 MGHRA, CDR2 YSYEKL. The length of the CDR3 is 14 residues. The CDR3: CASGRQGNTGELFF. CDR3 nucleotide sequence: TGCGCCAGCGGAAGACAGGGGAACACCGGGGAGCTGTTTTTT.

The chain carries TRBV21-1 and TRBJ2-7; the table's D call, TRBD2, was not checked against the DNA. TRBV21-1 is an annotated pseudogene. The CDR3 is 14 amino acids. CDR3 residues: CASSGNRRVNEQYF. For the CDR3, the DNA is TGTGCCAGCAGCGGCAACAGGAGGGTAAACGAGCAGTACTTC.

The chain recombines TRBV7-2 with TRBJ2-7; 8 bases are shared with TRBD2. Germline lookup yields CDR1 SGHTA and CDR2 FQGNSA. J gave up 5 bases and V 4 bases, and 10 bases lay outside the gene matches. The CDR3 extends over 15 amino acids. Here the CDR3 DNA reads TGTGCCAGCAGCTCACCCCCGACTAGCGCACACGAGCAGTACTTC. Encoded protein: CASSSPPTSAHEQYF.

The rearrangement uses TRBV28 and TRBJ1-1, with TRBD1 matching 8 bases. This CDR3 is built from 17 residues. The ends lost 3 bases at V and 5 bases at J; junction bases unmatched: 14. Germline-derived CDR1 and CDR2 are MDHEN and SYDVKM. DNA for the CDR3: TGTGCCAGCAGTTTCCTCCGACAGGGGAATGTAAGAACTGAAGCTTTCTTT. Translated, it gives CASSFLRQGNVRTEAFF.

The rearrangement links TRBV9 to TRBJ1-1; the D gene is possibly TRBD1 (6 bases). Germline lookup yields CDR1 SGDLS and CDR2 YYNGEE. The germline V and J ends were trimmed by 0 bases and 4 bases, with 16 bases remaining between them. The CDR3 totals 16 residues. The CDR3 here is CASSVVGDTAGTEAFF. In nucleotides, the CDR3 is TGTGCCAGCAGCGTAGTAGGGGACACGGCGGGCACTGAAGCTTTCTTT.

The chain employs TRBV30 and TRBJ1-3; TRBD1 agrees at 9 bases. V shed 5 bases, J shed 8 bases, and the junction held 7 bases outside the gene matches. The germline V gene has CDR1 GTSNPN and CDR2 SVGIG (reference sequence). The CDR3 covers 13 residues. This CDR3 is CAWGTGMTDTIYF. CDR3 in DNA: TGTGCCTGGGGGACAGGGATGACGGACACCATATATTTT.

The CDR3 region is CASSPTAVGNTIYF. The CDR3 DNA sequence: TGTGCCAGCAGTCCGACGGCTGTAGGAAACACCATATATTTT. The J gene is TRBJ1-3, the V gene TRBV27; D remains ambiguous. Trimming removed 5 bases at V and 4 bases at J, with 12 bases between. This CDR3 region has 14 residues. In germline, CDR1 is MNHEY, CDR2 SMNVEV (reference sequence).

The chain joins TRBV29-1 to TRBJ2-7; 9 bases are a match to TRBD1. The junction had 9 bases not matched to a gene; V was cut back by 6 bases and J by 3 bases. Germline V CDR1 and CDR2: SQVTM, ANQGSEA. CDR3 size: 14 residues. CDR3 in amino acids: CSVARDRDVYEQYF. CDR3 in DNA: TGCAGCGTCGCCAGGGACAGGGACGTCTACGAGCAGTACTTC.

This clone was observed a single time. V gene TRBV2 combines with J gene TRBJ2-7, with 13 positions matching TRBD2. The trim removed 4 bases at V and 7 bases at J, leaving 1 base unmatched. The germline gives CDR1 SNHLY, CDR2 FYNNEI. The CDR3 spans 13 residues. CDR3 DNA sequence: TGTGCCAGCAGTGGACTAGCGGGAGGTGAGCAGTACTTC. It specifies CASSGLAGGEQYF.

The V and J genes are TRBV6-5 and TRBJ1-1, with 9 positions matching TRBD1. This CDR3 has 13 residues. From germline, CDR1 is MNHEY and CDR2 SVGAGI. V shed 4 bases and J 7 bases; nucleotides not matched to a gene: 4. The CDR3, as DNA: TGTGCCAGCAGTTCAGGACAGGGGCTTGAAGCTTTCTTT. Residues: CASSSGQGLEAFF.

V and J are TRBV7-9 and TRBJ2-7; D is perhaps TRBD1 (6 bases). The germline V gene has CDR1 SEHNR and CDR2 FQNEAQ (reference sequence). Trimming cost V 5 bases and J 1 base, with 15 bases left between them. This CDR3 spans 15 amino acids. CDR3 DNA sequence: TGTGCCAGCAGCCCTAGGACAGTTACTTCCTACGAGCAGTACTTC. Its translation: CASSPRTVTSYEQYF.

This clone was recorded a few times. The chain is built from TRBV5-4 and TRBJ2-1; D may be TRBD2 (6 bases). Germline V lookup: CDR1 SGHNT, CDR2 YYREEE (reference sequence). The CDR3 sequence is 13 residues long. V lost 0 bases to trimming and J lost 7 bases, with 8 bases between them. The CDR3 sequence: CASSLASGNEQFF. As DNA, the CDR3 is TGTGCCAGCAGCTTGGCGAGCGGGAATGAGCAGTTCTTC.

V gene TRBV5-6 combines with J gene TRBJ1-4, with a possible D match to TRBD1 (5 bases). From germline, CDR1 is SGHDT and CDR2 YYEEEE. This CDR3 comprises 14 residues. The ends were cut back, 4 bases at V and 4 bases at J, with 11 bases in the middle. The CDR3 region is CASSPSDSNEKLFF. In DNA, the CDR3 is TGTGCCAGCAGCCCGAGCGACAGTAATGAAAAACTGTTTTTT.

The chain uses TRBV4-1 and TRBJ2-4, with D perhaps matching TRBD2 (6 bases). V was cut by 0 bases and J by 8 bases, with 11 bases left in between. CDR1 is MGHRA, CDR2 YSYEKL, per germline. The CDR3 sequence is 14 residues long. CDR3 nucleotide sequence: TGCGCCAGCAGCCAAGACCTGACTAGACACATTCAGTACTTC. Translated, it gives CASSQDLTRHIQYF.

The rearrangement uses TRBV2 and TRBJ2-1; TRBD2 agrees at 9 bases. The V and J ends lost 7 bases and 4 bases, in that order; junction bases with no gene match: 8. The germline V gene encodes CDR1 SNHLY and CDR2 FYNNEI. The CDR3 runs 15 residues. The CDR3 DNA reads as TGTGCCAGCACACCGAGGACTAGCGATTACAATGAGCAGTTCTTC. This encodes CASTPRTSDYNEQFF.

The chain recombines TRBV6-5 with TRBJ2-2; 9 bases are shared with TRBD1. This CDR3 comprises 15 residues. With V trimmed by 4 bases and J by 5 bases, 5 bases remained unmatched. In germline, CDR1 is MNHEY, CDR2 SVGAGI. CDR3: CASSSRQGGTGELFF. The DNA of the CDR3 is TGTGCCAGCAGTTCACGACAGGGGGGGACCGGGGAGCTGTTTTTT.

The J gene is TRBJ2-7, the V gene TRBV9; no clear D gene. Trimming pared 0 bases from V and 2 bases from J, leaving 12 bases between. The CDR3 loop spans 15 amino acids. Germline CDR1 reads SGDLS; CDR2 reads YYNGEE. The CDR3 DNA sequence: TGTGCCAGCAGCGTAGGGGGATCGATTACCTACGAGCAGTACTTC. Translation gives CASSVGGSITYEQYF.

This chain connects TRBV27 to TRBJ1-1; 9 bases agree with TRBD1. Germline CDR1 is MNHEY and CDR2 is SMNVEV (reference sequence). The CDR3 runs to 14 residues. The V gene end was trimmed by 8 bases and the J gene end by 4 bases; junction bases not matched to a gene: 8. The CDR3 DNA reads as TGTGCCAGCTCCTTAGGACAGGGGATCACTGAAGCTTTCTTT. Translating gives CASSLGQGITEAFF.

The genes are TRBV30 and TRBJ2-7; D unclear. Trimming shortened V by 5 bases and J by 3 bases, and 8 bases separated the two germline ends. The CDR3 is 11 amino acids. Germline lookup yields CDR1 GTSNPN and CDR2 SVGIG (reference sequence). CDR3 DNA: TGTGCCTGGCATAGAAACTACGAGCAGTACTTC. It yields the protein CAWHRNYEQYF.